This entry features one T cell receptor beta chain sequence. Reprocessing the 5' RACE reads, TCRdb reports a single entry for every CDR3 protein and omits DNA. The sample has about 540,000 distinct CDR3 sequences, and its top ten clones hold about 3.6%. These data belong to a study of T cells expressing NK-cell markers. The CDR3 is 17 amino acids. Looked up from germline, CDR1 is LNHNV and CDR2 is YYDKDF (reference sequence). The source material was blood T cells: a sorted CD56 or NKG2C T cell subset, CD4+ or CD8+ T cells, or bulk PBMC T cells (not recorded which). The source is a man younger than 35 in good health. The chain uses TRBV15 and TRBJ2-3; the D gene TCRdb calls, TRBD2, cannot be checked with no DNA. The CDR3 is CATSRDGLSSLGDTQYF.